The 22 T cell receptor beta chains below were found in one sample sequenced in a study of T cell responses to AZD1222 COVID-19 vaccine. Assay used: immunoSEQ multiplex PCR; TCRdb lists only in-frame clones, some missing. In the table there are 75,000 to 100,000 clones, more than 70% of which are singletons. Specimen: peripheral blood, collected on day 0 of AZD1222 vaccination. Every receptor here comes from an adult in good health.

This clone was found once. The CDR3 coding sequence is TGTGCCAGCAGTCCCTTGCTACAGGGCGAGGGAGGCTACACCTTC. This codes for CASSPLLQGEGGYTF. The chain couples TRBV6-5 to TRBJ1-2; tentatively, D is TRBD1 (6 bases). In germline, CDR1 is MNHEY, CDR2 SVGAGI. V shed 5 bases and J shed 8 bases, with 21 bases lying between them. This CDR3 region has 15 residues.

V usage is TRBV4-3 and J usage is TRBJ1-1; 8 bases map to TRBD1. The CDR3 has 16 residues. V shed 0 bases and J 4 bases; nucleotides not matched to a gene: 7. Germline lookup yields CDR1 LGHNA and CDR2 YSLEER. CDR3 protein: CASSQEDREVGTEAFF. The CDR3 DNA follows: TGCGCCAGCAGCCAAGAGGACAGGGAGGTGGGCACTGAAGCTTTCTTT.

V usage is TRBV10-1 and J usage is TRBJ1-6; D call uncertain. Germline V gives CDR1 WNHNN, CDR2 SYGVQD (reference sequence). V was trimmed by 0 bases and J by 8 bases, leaving 8 bases between them. The CDR3 length is 14 residues. The CDR3 loop reads CASSESGRDSPLHF. Here the CDR3 DNA reads TGCGCCAGCAGTGAGTCCGGGAGGGATTCACCCCTCCACTTT.

As concerns this clone: One junction end does not reproduce the germline sequence, and a read error may be involved. The chain joins TRBV5-1 to TRBJ1-1; 12 nucleotides match TRBD1. The CDR3 covers 13 residues. CDR1 and CDR2 from the germline V gene are SGHRS and YFSETQ. This CDR3 is CASSLEGQGARFF. The CDR3 DNA follows: TGCGCCAGCAGCTTGGAGGGACAGGGGGCGCGTTTCTTC.

The chain recombines TRBV13 with TRBJ2-7; the match to TRBD1 covers 8 bases. V was pared by 5 bases and J by 6 bases, with 9 bases of the junction left unmatched. The CDR3 is 14 residues long. Germline V gives CDR1 PRHDT, CDR2 FYEKMQ (reference sequence). CDR3 in DNA: TGTGCCAGCAGCACCCTATTACAGGGGGGCGAGCAGTACTTC. Residues: CASSTLLQGGEQYF.

The rearrangement uses TRBV15 and TRBJ1-5; D perhaps matches TRBD1 (5 bases). Germline V lookup: CDR1 LNHNV, CDR2 YYDKDF (reference sequence). V shed 3 bases and J shed 3 bases, with 12 bases lying between them. The CDR3 covers 15 residues. This CDR3 is CATSRRQISNQPQHF. The CDR3 DNA reads TGTGCCACCAGCAGGAGACAGATTTCCAATCAGCCCCAGCATTTT.

CDR3 nucleotides: TGTGCCAGTACGGTCGGAATGAACACTGAAGCTTTCTTT. It encodes CASTVGMNTEAFF. The genes are TRBV19 and TRBJ1-1; D is ambiguous. The germline gives CDR1 LNHDA, CDR2 SQIVND (reference sequence). CDR3 length: 13 residues. Trimming stripped 7 bases from V and 0 bases from J, with 9 bases between.

The rearrangement joins TRBV6-4 to TRBJ2-3; 8 positions match TRBD2. The CDR3 sequence is 16 residues long. Unmatched junction bases numbered 7, after V lost 1 base and J lost 4 bases. CDR1 is MRHNA, CDR2 SNTAGT, per germline. The CDR3 DNA reads as TGTGCCAGCAGTGACTTCGCGGGGGGTTCGTCAGATACGCAGTATTTT. It translates to CASSDFAGGSSDTQYF.

The chain is built from TRBV7-3 and TRBJ2-2; D possibly corresponds to TRBD1 (6 bases). Trimming cost V 5 bases and J 6 bases, with 16 bases left between them. Per the germline V gene, CDR1 is SGHTA and CDR2 is FQGTGA. The CDR3 has 15 amino acids. As DNA, the CDR3 is TGTGCCAGCAGCCAACAGGGAAGTCCACCCGGGGAGCTGTTTTTT. It translates to CASSQQGSPPGELFF.

The chain employs TRBV29-1 and TRBJ1-2; 8 bases fit TRBD1. The CDR3 sequence is 11 residues long. V lost 5 bases, J lost 12 bases, and 8 bases stayed unmatched. CDR1 and CDR2 from the germline V gene are SQVTM and ANQGSEA. CDR3 in amino acids: CSVRTGKSHTF. For the CDR3, the DNA is TGCAGCGTTCGGACAGGGAAGTCTCACACCTTC.

Only one count was recorded for this clone. The genes are TRBV2 and TRBJ1-2; TRBD1 might be the D (5 bases). The germline CDR1 and CDR2 sequences are SNHLY and FYNNEI. Trimming shortened V by 3 bases and J by 5 bases, and 13 bases separated the two germline ends. The CDR3 is 14 residues long. In DNA, the CDR3 is TGTGCCAGCAGTGATCAGGGCGGCGGGTATGGCTACACCTTC. This gives the protein CASSDQGGGYGYTF.

The chain uses TRBV27 and TRBJ2-3; tentatively, D is TRBD2 (5 bases). Germline CDR1 MNHEY, CDR2 SMNVEV (reference sequence). The germline V and J ends were trimmed by 5 bases and 5 bases, with 8 bases remaining between them. This CDR3 comprises 12 residues. CDR3 protein: CASSPRGDTQYF. The CDR3 DNA follows: TGTGCCAGCAGTCCCCGGGGAGATACGCAGTATTTT.

The V and J genes are TRBV11-3 and TRBJ1-3, with 12 bases matching TRBD1. Germline CDR1 SGHNT, CDR2 YENEEA. The length of the CDR3 is 17 residues. J lost 5 bases, V lost 5 bases, and 10 bases had no gene match. Written as DNA, the CDR3 is TGTGCCAGCAGCCCGCCGGGACAGGGGGCAATTAGAAACACCATATATTTT. Amino acids: CASSPPGQGAIRNTIYF.

The V gene is TRBV5-1, the J gene TRBJ2-1; tentatively, D is TRBD1 or TRBD2 (5 bases each). V dropped 0 bases and J dropped 5 bases, with 21 bases sitting between them. In germline, CDR1 is SGHRS, CDR2 YFSETQ. The CDR3 has 18 residues. The CDR3 DNA is TGCGCCAGCAGCTTGGCCGGGGTGGGGCTCGGCTTGCACAATGAGCAGTTCTTC. Encoded protein: CASSLAGVGLGLHNEQFF.

This clone showed up just a few times. The chain has TRBV11-2 and TRBJ2-7, with D maybe TRBD1 (6 bases). Germline V gives CDR1 SGHAT, CDR2 FQNNGV. V lost 1 base, J lost 2 bases, and 9 bases lay in between. The CDR3 has 14 residues. CDR3 in amino acids: CASSLGDTTYEQYF. The CDR3 coding sequence is TGTGCCAGCAGCTTAGGGGACACAACCTACGAGCAGTACTTC.

The chain has TRBV5-1 and TRBJ1-1; D not certain. The germline gives CDR1 SGHRS, CDR2 YFSETQ. The CDR3 runs 12 residues. V was cut by 4 bases and J by 7 bases, with 11 bases left in between. The CDR3 protein is CASSRRGVEAFF. CDR3 sequence (DNA): TGCGCCAGCAGCCGCCGAGGAGTTGAAGCTTTCTTT.

This clone was seen only once. The chain joins TRBV4-1 to TRBJ2-7; 13 bases map to TRBD2. The germline CDR1 and CDR2 sequences are MGHRA and YSYEKL. V was pared by 4 bases and J by 3 bases, with 3 bases of the junction left unmatched. The CDR3 is 15 residues long. This chain's CDR3 is CASSLLAGGFYEQYF. The CDR3, as DNA: TGCGCCAGCAGCCTACTAGCGGGGGGGTTCTACGAGCAGTACTTC.

The rearrangement links TRBV4-3 to TRBJ1-6; TRBD1 might be the D (6 bases). CDR1 and CDR2 from the germline V gene are LGHNA and YSLEER. V was trimmed by 5 bases and J by 9 bases, leaving 17 bases between them. The CDR3 runs 15 residues. Written as DNA, the CDR3 is TGCGCCAGCAGCGGACGGTCAGGGGACTCTTCACCCCTCCACTTT. The encoded protein is CASSGRSGDSSPLHF.

In DNA form, the CDR3 reads TGTGCCAGCTCGACCGCAGCTGGGGACGGACACACCGGGGAGCTGTTTTTT. It yields the protein CASSTAAGDGHTGELFF. V is TRBV18 and J is TRBJ2-2; D might be TRBD1 or TRBD2, each matching 5 bases. Germline V gives CDR1 KGHSH, CDR2 LQKENI. Trimming shortened V by 6 bases and J by 3 bases, and 20 bases separated the two germline ends. The CDR3 runs to 17 residues.

CDR3 sequence: CSVDVGGNQPQHF. CDR3 DNA sequence: TGCAGCGTTGATGTGGGCGGGAATCAGCCCCAGCATTTT. V usage is TRBV29-1 and J usage is TRBJ1-5; the D is unclear. Trimming removed 3 bases at V and 4 bases at J, with 10 bases between. Per germline, CDR1 SQVTM and CDR2 ANQGSEA. The CDR3 has 13 residues.

The chain links TRBV28 to TRBJ1-4; 9 bases fit TRBD1. V gave up 6 bases and J gave up 5 bases; unmatched junction bases: 10. Per germline, CDR1 MDHEN and CDR2 SYDVKM. The CDR3 is made up of 16 amino acids. CDR3 nucleotide sequence: TGTGCCAGCAGCTCCCTACAGGGGGCCCTGAATGAAAAACTGTTTTTT. Encoded protein: CASSSLQGALNEKLFF. Together with reference TRBV28 and TRBJ1-4, the CDR3 gives the full variable domain: DVKVTQSSRYLVKRTGEKVFLECVQDMDHENMFWYRQDPGLGLRLIYFSYDVKMKEKGDIPEGYSVSREKKERFSLILESASTNQTSMYLCASSSLQGALNEKLFFGSGTQLSVL.

The chain recombines TRBV27 with TRBJ1-2, with 12 bases that match TRBD1. The CDR3 covers 14 residues. V lost 4 bases to trimming and J lost 6 bases; unmatched junction nucleotides: 3. CDR1 and CDR2 from the germline V gene are MNHEY and SMNVEV (reference sequence). CDR3 sequence reads: CASSSGQGANGYTF. DNA of the CDR3: TGTGCCAGCAGTTCGGGACAGGGGGCCAATGGCTACACCTTC.